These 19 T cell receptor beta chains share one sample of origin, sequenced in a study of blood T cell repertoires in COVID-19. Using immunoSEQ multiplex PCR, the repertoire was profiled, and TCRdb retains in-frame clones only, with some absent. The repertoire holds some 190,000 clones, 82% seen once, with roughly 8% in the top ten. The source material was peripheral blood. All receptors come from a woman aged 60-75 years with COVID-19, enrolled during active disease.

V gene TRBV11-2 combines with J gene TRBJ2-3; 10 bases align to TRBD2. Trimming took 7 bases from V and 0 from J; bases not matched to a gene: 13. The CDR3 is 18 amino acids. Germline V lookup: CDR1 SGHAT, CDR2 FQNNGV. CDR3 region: CASTPLTVAGGSTDTQYF. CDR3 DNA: TGTGCCAGCACCCCACTTACCGTAGCGGGGGGAAGCACAGATACGCAGTATTTT.

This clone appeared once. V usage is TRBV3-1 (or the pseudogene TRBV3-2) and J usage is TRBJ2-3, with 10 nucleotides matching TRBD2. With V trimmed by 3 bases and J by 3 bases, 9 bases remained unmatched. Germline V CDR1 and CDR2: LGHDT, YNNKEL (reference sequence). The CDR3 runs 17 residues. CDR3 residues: CASSHQGSGRVTDTQYF. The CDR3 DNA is TGTGCCAGCAGCCATCAGGGAAGCGGGAGGGTAACAGATACGCAGTATTTT.

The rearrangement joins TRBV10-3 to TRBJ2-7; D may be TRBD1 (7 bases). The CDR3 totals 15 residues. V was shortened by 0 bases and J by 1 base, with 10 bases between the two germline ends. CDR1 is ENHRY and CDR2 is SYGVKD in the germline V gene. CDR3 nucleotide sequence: TGTGCCATCAGTGAGTCACAGGGGACTTCCTACGAGCAGTACTTC. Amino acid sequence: CAISESQGTSYEQYF.

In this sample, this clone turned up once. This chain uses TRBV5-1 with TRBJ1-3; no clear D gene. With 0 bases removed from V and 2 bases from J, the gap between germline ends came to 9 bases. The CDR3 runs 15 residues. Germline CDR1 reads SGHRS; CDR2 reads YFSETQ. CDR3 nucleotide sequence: TGCGCCAGCAGCTTGGAGACGGGGACTGGAAACACCATATATTTT. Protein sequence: CASSLETGTGNTIYF.

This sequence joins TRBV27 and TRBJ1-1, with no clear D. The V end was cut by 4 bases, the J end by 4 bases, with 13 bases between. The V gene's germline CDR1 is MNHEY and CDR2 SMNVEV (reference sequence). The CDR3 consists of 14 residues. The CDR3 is CASSYLRGVTEAFF. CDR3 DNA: TGTGCCAGCAGTTACCTTCGAGGCGTCACTGAAGCTTTCTTT.

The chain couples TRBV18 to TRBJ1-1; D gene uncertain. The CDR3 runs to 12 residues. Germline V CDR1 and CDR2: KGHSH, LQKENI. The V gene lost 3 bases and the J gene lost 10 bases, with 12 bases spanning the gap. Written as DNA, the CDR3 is TGTGCCAGCTCACCCTACGGGTCGGGAGCTTTCTTT. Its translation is CASSPYGSGAFF.

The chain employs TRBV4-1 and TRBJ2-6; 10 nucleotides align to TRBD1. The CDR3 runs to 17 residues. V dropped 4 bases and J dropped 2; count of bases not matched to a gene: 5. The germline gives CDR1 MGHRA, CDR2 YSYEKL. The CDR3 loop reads CASSPRDRGAGANVLTF. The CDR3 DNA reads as TGCGCCAGCAGCCCCCGGGACAGGGGTGCTGGGGCCAACGTCCTGACTTTC.

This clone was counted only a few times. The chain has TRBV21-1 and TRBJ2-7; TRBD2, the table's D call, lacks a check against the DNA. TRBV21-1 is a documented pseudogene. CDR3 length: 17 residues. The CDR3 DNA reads TGTGCCAGCAGCGACCGTGGACTAGCGGGGGGATTTTACGAGCAGTACGTC. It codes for CASSDRGLAGGFYEQYV.

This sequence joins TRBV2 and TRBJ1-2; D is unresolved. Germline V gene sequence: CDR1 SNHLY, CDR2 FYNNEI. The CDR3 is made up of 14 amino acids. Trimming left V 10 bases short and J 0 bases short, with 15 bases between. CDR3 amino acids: CATNPGSPNYGYTF. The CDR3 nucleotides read TGTGCCACCAACCCCGGGAGTCCTAACTATGGCTACACCTTC.

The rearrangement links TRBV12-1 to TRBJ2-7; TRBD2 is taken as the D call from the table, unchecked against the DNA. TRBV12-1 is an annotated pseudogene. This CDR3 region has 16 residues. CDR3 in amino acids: CASSSLEAGLSYEQYF. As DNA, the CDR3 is TGTGCCAGCAGCTCCCTCGAAGCGGGGCTCTCCTACGAGCAGTACTTC.

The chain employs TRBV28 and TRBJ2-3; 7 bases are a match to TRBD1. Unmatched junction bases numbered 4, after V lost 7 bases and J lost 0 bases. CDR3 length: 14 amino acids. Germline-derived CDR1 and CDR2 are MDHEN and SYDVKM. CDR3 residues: CASNSQGSTDTQYF. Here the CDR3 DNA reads TGTGCCAGCAATTCACAGGGGAGCACAGATACGCAGTATTTT.

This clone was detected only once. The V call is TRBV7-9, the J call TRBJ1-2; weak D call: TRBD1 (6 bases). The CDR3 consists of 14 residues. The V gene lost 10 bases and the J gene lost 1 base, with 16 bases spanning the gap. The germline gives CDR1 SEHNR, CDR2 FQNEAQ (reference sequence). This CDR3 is CAIATGPINYGYTF. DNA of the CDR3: TGTGCCATTGCGACAGGCCCTATTAACTATGGCTACACCTTC.

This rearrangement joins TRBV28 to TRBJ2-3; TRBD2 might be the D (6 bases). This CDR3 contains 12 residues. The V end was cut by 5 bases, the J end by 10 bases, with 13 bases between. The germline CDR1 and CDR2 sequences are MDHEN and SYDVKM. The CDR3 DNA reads TGTGCCAGCAGTGGGACTGAGTGGGCGCAGTATTTT. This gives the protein CASSGTEWAQYF.

The CDR3 reads CASSLFGGASNQPQHF. The DNA for the CDR3 is TGTGCCAGCAGTTTATTTGGAGGGGCCAGCAATCAGCCCCAGCATTTT. The genes are TRBV28 and TRBJ1-5, with D possibly matching TRBD1 (5 bases). Germline V gene sequence: CDR1 MDHEN, CDR2 SYDVKM. This CDR3 comprises 16 residues. Trimming shortened V by 1 base and J by 1 base, and 11 bases separated the two germline ends.

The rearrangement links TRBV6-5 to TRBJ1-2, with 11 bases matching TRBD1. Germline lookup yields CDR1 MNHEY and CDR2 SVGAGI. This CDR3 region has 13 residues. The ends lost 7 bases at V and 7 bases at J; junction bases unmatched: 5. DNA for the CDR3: TGTGCCAGCACGTTCGGACAGGGGGCTGGCTACACCTTC. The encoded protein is CASTFGQGAGYTF.

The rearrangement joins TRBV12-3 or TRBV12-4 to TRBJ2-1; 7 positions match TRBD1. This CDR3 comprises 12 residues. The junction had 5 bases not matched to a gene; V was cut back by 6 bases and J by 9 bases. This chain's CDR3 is CASRPTGAEQFF. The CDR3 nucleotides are TGTGCCAGCAGACCAACAGGGGCTGAGCAGTTCTTC.

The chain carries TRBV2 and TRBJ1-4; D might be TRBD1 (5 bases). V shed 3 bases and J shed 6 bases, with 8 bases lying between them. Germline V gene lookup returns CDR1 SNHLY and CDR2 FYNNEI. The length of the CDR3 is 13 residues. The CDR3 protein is CASSETDHEKLFF. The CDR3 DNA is TGTGCCAGCAGTGAGACAGACCATGAAAAACTGTTTTTT.

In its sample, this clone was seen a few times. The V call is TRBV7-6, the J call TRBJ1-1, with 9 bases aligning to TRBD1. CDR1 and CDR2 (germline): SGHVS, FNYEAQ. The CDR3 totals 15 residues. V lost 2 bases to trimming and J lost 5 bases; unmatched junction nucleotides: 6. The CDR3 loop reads CASSLQDRGSTEAFF. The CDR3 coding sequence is TGTGCCAGCAGCTTACAAGACAGGGGGTCTACTGAAGCTTTCTTT.

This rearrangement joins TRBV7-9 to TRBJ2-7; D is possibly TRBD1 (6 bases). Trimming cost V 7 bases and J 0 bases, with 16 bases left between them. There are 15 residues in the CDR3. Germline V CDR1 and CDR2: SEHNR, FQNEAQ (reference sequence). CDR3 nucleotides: TGTGCCAGCACGCACAGGGACGCCCACTCCTACGAGCAGTACTTC. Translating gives CASTHRDAHSYEQYF.